A single sample is the source of the 11 T cell receptor beta chains below, sequenced in a study of brain T cells in children with intractable seizures. Some clones are missing from TCRdb's copy, which holds only in-frame ones; the method was immunoSEQ multiplex PCR. The sample has 95,000 to 120,000 clones; 94% are singletons. Sequencing was performed on peripheral blood, taken at surgery. These TCRs come from a boy less than two years old with hemimegalencephaly and intractable seizures.

The V gene is TRBV19, the J gene TRBJ2-1, with 11 bases fitting TRBD2. V was pared by 7 bases and J by 5 bases, with 10 bases of the junction left unmatched. This CDR3 is 16 amino acids long. Germline CDR1 is LNHDA and CDR2 is SQIVND (reference sequence). CDR3 coding DNA: TGTGCCAGTACTACTATAGCGGGAGGGATGAACAATGAGCAGTTCTTC. Protein product: CASTTIAGGMNNEQFF.

The gene calls are TRBV27 and TRBJ1-2; no definite D call. The CDR3 contains 14 residues. Trimming took 2 bases from V and 3 from J, leaving 10 bases between them. CDR1 is MNHEY, CDR2 SMNVEV, per germline (reference sequence). The CDR3 nucleotides read TGTGCCAGCAGTTTAGGGAAGGGAGACTATGGCTACACCTTC. Its protein is CASSLGKGDYGYTF.

This chain joins TRBV19 and TRBJ2-7, with D perhaps being TRBD1 or TRBD2 (6 bases each). The CDR3 has 15 residues. Trimming took off 1 base at V and 5 bases at J, with 15 bases between the two ends. The germline CDR1 and CDR2 sequences are LNHDA and SQIVND (reference sequence). For the CDR3, the DNA is TGTGCCAGTAGTATAGCTGGGGGGCTCGTGAACGAGCAGTACTTC. This gives the protein CASSIAGGLVNEQYF.

The table lists this clone with a few counts. The gene calls are TRBV27 and TRBJ1-2; D is undetermined. Germline CDR1 and CDR2: MNHEY and SMNVEV (reference sequence). CDR3 length equals 13 residues. V was shortened by 2 bases and J by 0 bases, with 4 bases between the two germline ends. The CDR3, as DNA: TGTGCCAGCAGTTTAGGTTCTAACTATGGCTACACCTTC. Translation gives CASSLGSNYGYTF.

The V call is TRBV24-1, the J call TRBJ1-1; TRBD1 aligns across 9 bases. V lost 3 bases, J lost 10 bases, and 8 bases stayed unmatched. The CDR3 covers 14 residues. The germline gives CDR1 KGHDR, CDR2 SFDVKD. The CDR3 reads CATSDPGQGRGAFF. DNA for the CDR3: TGTGCCACCAGTGATCCCGGACAGGGGAGGGGAGCTTTCTTT.

V gene TRBV24-1 combines with J gene TRBJ1-1; D is uncertain. Germline CDR1 and CDR2: KGHDR and SFDVKD. The CDR3 extends over 14 amino acids. The V end was cut by 8 bases, the J end by 6 bases, with 18 bases between. The DNA of the CDR3 is TGTGCCACCATCCGACGGGAGCATGAGGCTGAAGCTTTCTTT. Its protein product is CATIRREHEAEAFF.

J is TRBJ2-5 and V is TRBV5-1, with 9 bases aligning to TRBD2. J gave up 1 base and V 0 bases, and 19 bases lay outside the gene matches. CDR1 SGHRS and CDR2 YFSETQ come from the germline V gene. The CDR3 totals 21 residues. DNA for the CDR3: TGCGCCAGCAGCTTGGTACCCGGTGGAGTTGGCGGGAGGGAGGTCCAAGAGACCCAGTACTTC. Protein product: CASSLVPGGVGGREVQETQYF. Full variable domain (outside the CDR3, taken from reference TRBV5-1 and TRBJ2-5): KAGVTQTPRYLIKTRGQQVTLSCSPISGHRSVSWYQQTPGQGLQFLFEYFSETQRNKGNFPGRFSGRQFSNSRSEMNVSTLELGDSALYLCASSLVPGGVGGREVQETQYFGPGTRLLVL.

This clone appeared a single time. The rearrangement uses TRBV6-5 and TRBJ1-5; D is ambiguous. This CDR3 contains 13 residues. Trimming shortened V by 6 bases and J by 4 bases, and 10 bases separated the two germline ends. CDR1 is MNHEY and CDR2 is SVGAGI in the germline V gene. Here the CDR3 reads CASRGSRNQPQHF. The DNA of the CDR3 is TGTGCCAGCAGAGGGAGTCGGAATCAGCCCCAGCATTTT.

V and J are TRBV7-9 and TRBJ2-1; no clear D. Trimming cost V 4 bases and J 0 bases, with 16 bases left between them. This CDR3 contains 17 residues. The germline V gene encodes CDR1 SEHNR and CDR2 FQNEAQ (reference sequence). DNA of the CDR3: TGTGCCAGCAGCTCACGAGTTGCGCCCGACTCCTACAATGAGCAGTTCTTC. It is translated as CASSSRVAPDSYNEQFF.

The chain combines TRBV19 with TRBJ1-6; TRBD1 agrees at 7 bases. The CDR3 runs 14 residues. Germline V gene lookup returns CDR1 LNHDA and CDR2 SQIVND (reference sequence). Trimming removed 5 bases from V and 8 bases from J; junction bases left unmatched: 6. CDR3 DNA sequence: TGTGCCAGTAGTTTACAGGGGTGGGATTCACCCCTCCACTTT. Encoded protein: CASSLQGWDSPLHF.

The CDR3 region has the DNA TGCGCCAGCAGCTTGACCGGGACTAGCGAAGGGGAGCAGTTCTTC. Translated: CASSLTGTSEGEQFF. The chain is built from TRBV5-1 and TRBJ2-1, with 10 bases that match TRBD2. CDR1 is SGHRS and CDR2 is YFSETQ in the germline V gene. V trimming: 1 base; J trimming: 10 bases; junction bases outside the gene matches: 8. This CDR3 has 15 residues. The full variable domain, in which reference TRBV5-1 and TRBJ2-1 provide the parts outside the CDR3, is KAGVTQTPRYLIKTRGQQVTLSCSPISGHRSVSWYQQTPGQGLQFLFEYFSETQRNKGNFPGRFSGRQFSNSRSEMNVSTLELGDSALYLCASSLTGTSEGEQFFGPGTRLTVL.